This T cell receptor (beta chain) was identified in a study of blood T cell repertoires in COVID-19. CDR3 length: 15 amino acids. Germline V gives CDR1 LGHNA, CDR2 YNFKEQ. The V and J ends lost 4 bases and 10 bases, in that order; junction bases with no gene match: 14. This table comes from immunoSEQ multiplex PCR, and its TCRdb copy is limited to in-frame clones, with some not included. The sample includes 150,000 to 200,000 clones, approximately 90% of them seen just once. The V gene is TRBV4-2, the J gene TRBJ2-3; 7 bases align to TRBD2. Material: peripheral blood. The source of this sequence is a human donor in a cohort sampled during active COVID-19. This CDR3 reads CASSPVMSAGVAQYF. CDR3 in DNA: TGTGCCAGCAGCCCAGTGATGTCGGCGGGAGTGGCGCAGTATTTT.